Below are 21 T cell receptor beta chains sequenced from a single sample in a study of shared clonotypes between healthy human individuals. The data were produced by immunoSEQ multiplex PCR, yet TCRdb's version contains in-frame clones alone and is incomplete. The data show some 680,000 clones, around 73% seen once. The sample was memory CD4+ T cells sorted from blood. Subset described: CD45RA-negative fraction. Receptor source: a woman aged 25 to 39 in good health.

This clone was seen only once. The V gene is TRBV28, the J gene TRBJ1-2; D ambiguous. From germline, CDR1 is MDHEN and CDR2 SYDVKM. The CDR3 loop spans 13 amino acids. V lost 6 bases and J 3 bases, leaving 11 bases between the germline ends. CDR3 residues: CASRTSGDYGYTF. The DNA of the CDR3 is TGTGCCAGCAGAACGTCTGGGGACTATGGCTACACCTTC.

The chain links TRBV27 to TRBJ2-1; 8 bases match TRBD1. Germline lookup yields CDR1 MNHEY and CDR2 SMNVEV (reference sequence). Trimming removed 7 bases from V and 8 bases from J; junction bases left unmatched: 10. The CDR3 length is 14 residues. The CDR3 protein is CASTPLDRVDEQFF. DNA of the CDR3: TGTGCCAGCACCCCCTTGGACAGGGTTGATGAGCAGTTCTTC.

The genes are TRBV4-1 and TRBJ1-1; 9 bases are shared with TRBD1. The ends lost 4 bases at V and 4 bases at J; junction bases unmatched: 7. CDR1 and CDR2 from the germline V gene are MGHRA and YSYEKL. The CDR3 is 15 amino acids. CDR3 sequence (DNA): TGCGCCAGCAGCCCAACCGGGACAGGGACCACTGAAGCTTTCTTT. It is translated as CASSPTGTGTTEAFF.

Details on this clone: A much larger clone lies one base from this, so it may be a read error. This sample includes further DNA sequences coding for the same CDR3. The chain joins TRBV5-4 to TRBJ1-1; D ambiguous. Germline-derived CDR1 and CDR2 are SGHNT and YYREEE (reference sequence). The CDR3 is 14 residues long. Trimming removed 0 bases from V and 1 base from J, with 7 bases in between. CDR3 protein: CASSLDRTNTEAFF. The CDR3, as DNA: TGTGCCAGCAGCTTGGACAGAACGAACACTGAAGCTTTCTTT.

The chain recombines TRBV2 with TRBJ2-2; no clear D gene. The CDR3 consists of 15 residues. Germline V lookup: CDR1 SNHLY, CDR2 FYNNEI. The V gene lost 7 bases and the J gene lost 4 bases, with 16 bases spanning the gap. The CDR3 protein is CASTPYGSTTGELFF. The CDR3 DNA follows: TGTGCCAGCACACCGTACGGCTCGACCACCGGGGAGCTGTTTTTT.

The CDR3 here is CASSNPGAREQYF. CDR3 bases: TGTGCCAGCAGTAACCCTGGAGCCCGCGAGCAGTACTTC. The chain recombines TRBV6-6 with TRBJ2-7; D is ambiguous. Trimming cost V 5 bases and J 6 bases, with 14 bases left between them. The germline V gene encodes CDR1 MNHNY and CDR2 SVGAGI (reference sequence). This CDR3 has 13 residues.

The chain couples TRBV19 to TRBJ1-1; no firm D call. CDR1 LNHDA and CDR2 SQIVND come from the germline V gene (reference sequence). V was pared by 8 bases and J by 0 bases, with 13 bases between. This CDR3 spans 14 amino acids. CDR3 region: CASLGKRLNTEAFF. The CDR3 coding sequence is TGTGCCAGTCTTGGGAAGAGATTGAACACTGAAGCTTTCTTT.

Here the CDR3 DNA reads TGTGCCAGCTCATCGGGACTAGCGGGAGTAGGAGGGGAGCTGTTTTTT. Translating gives CASSSGLAGVGGELFF. V is TRBV18 and J is TRBJ2-2; 14 positions match TRBD2. V lost 5 bases and J lost 8; bases outside the gene matches: 7. CDR1 KGHSH and CDR2 LQKENI come from the germline V gene. CDR3 length equals 16 residues.

This clone was seen once. A read error likely explains this, since a far larger clone differs by one base. Different DNA sequences within this sample yield the same CDR3. The rearrangement joins TRBV29-1 to TRBJ1-4; a possible D gene is TRBD1 (5 bases). CDR1 is SQVTM, CDR2 ANQGSEA, per germline. The CDR3 sequence is 15 residues long. With 0 bases removed from V and 0 bases from J, the gap between germline ends came to 8 bases. CDR3 protein: CSVEDRGPTNEKLFF. Written as DNA, the CDR3 is TGCAGCGTTGAAGATCGGGGACCAACTAATGAAAAACTGTTTTTT.

In this sample, this clone turned up once. J is TRBJ2-2 and V is TRBV19; D might be TRBD1 (5 bases). Germline V lookup: CDR1 LNHDA, CDR2 SQIVND (reference sequence). This CDR3 comprises 14 residues. Trimming shortened V by 5 bases and J by 5 bases, and 12 bases separated the two germline ends. The CDR3 loop reads CASSGAGQTGELFF. Written as DNA, the CDR3 is TGTGCCAGTAGTGGGGCAGGGCAGACCGGGGAGCTGTTTTTT.

This clone was detected a few times. The CDR3 is CASPTYEQYF. In nucleotides, the CDR3 is TGTGCCAGCCCAACCTACGAGCAGTACTTC. The chain joins TRBV27 to TRBJ2-7, with D hard to call. Trimming cost V 8 bases and J 2 bases, with 4 bases left between them. The length of the CDR3 is 10 residues. Germline CDR1 is MNHEY and CDR2 is SMNVEV (reference sequence).

V is TRBV29-1 and J is TRBJ1-2; D unresolved. This CDR3 has 11 residues. Germline loops: CDR1 SQVTM, CDR2 ANQGSEA. Trimming removed 7 bases from V and 3 bases from J, with 9 bases in between. The DNA for the CDR3 is TGCAGCGGAGATAGCTACTATGGCTACACCTTC. It encodes CSGDSYYGYTF.

The CDR3 protein is CASGLAWGQGVETQYF. CDR3 nucleotide sequence: TGTGCTAGTGGTTTGGCATGGGGACAGGGGGTTGAGACCCAGTACTTC. The chain employs TRBV12-5 and TRBJ2-5; 11 positions agree with TRBD1. From germline, CDR1 is LGHNT and CDR2 FRNRAP. With 1 base clipped from V and 5 bases from J, the junction kept 6 bases outside the gene matches. The CDR3 contains 16 residues.

The chain is built from TRBV28 and TRBJ2-1; possibly TRBD2 for D (6 bases). V was pared by 4 bases and J by 3 bases, with 22 bases between. Germline CDR1 MDHEN, CDR2 SYDVKM. This CDR3 comprises 18 residues. The CDR3 reads CASSSPGNGGRGYNEQFF. CDR3 nucleotides: TGTGCCAGCAGTTCCCCCGGGAATGGAGGGCGGGGCTACAATGAGCAGTTCTTC. Full variable domain (rest looked up from reference TRBV28 and TRBJ2-1): DVKVTQSSRYLVKRTGEKVFLECVQDMDHENMFWYRQDPGLGLRLIYFSYDVKMKEKGDIPEGYSVSREKKERFSLILESASTNQTSMYLCASSSPGNGGRGYNEQFFGPGTRLTVL.

Only a few counts were recorded for this clone. This chain joins TRBV25-1 and TRBJ2-2, with 7 bases matching TRBD2. V lost 8 bases, J lost 5 bases, and 5 bases stayed unmatched. The germline V gene has CDR1 MGHDK and CDR2 SYGVNS. CDR3 size: 13 residues. Written as DNA, the CDR3 is TGTGCCAGCTACGCGGGAGAAACCGGGGAGCTGTTTTTT. It translates to CASYAGETGELFF.

The chain combines TRBV18 with TRBJ2-7, with 7 bases lining up with TRBD1. The germline V gene encodes CDR1 KGHSH and CDR2 LQKENI. The CDR3 is 15 residues long. Trimming removed 3 bases from V and 2 bases from J; junction bases left unmatched: 7. The CDR3 nucleotides are TGTGCCAGCTCACCTCCCGGGACAGAACCCTACGAGCAGTACTTC. Its protein product is CASSPPGTEPYEQYF.

The chain employs TRBV9 and TRBJ1-1; D ambiguous. Germline V gene lookup returns CDR1 SGDLS and CDR2 YYNGEE. Trimming left V 0 bases short and J 0 bases short, with 6 bases between. The CDR3 runs 14 residues. The CDR3 nucleotides read TGTGCCAGCAGCGTAGGCTTTATGAACACTGAAGCTTTCTTT. It specifies CASSVGFMNTEAFF.

This clone was observed a handful of times. The chain links TRBV28 to TRBJ1-4, with D uncertain. This CDR3 is built from 16 residues. V was clipped by 2 bases and J by 0 bases, with 10 bases between them. CDR1 and CDR2 (germline): MDHEN, SYDVKM. This CDR3 reads CASSLRAVATNEKLFF. DNA for the CDR3: TGTGCCAGCAGTTTAAGAGCAGTTGCAACTAATGAAAAACTGTTTTTT.

The chain is built from TRBV18 and TRBJ2-1, with D unresolved. The germline gives CDR1 KGHSH, CDR2 LQKENI. The CDR3 consists of 11 residues. V was trimmed by 2 bases and J by 9 bases, leaving 5 bases between them. The CDR3 region is CASSPMSEQFF. The CDR3 nucleotides read TGTGCCAGCTCACCAATGTCTGAGCAGTTCTTC.

V is TRBV27 and J is TRBJ1-4; 9 nucleotides match TRBD1. Trimming took 5 bases from V and 10 from J; bases not matched to a gene: 11. Germline CDR1 and CDR2: MNHEY and SMNVEV (reference sequence). CDR3 length: 15 residues. The CDR3 nucleotides read TGTGCCAGCAGTCCCGAGGGACAGGGACTTGGAAAACTGTTTTTT. Its translation is CASSPEGQGLGKLFF.

This clone has just a few counts. This chain links TRBV19 with TRBJ2-2; 8 bases map to TRBD2. CDR1 and CDR2 (germline): LNHDA, SQIVND (reference sequence). CDR3 length: 19 amino acids. After removal of 3 bases from V and 6 bases from J, the junction contained 18 bases not matched to a gene. The CDR3 loop is CASSISPLGSGSRAGELFF. CDR3 bases: TGTGCCAGTAGTATCTCCCCACTTGGGAGCGGGAGTAGGGCCGGGGAGCTGTTTTTT.